This T cell receptor (beta chain) derives from a study of OX40 agonist ivuxolimab in advanced cancers. From germline, CDR1 is SGHRS and CDR2 YFSETQ. With 1 base removed from V and 10 bases from J, the gap between germline ends came to 18 bases. CDR3 length: 15 residues. Sequencing was performed with immunoSEQ multiplex PCR; in TCRdb, only in-frame clones are kept and a portion is missing. The table includes about 66,000 clones, around 90% detected once. The rearrangement joins TRBV5-1 to TRBJ2-1, with D possibly TRBD2 on 7 matching bases. Sample: CD4+ or CD8+ T cells sorted from blood, taken in a trial of the OX40 agonist ivuxolimab. The clonotype originates from an adult with an advanced solid tumor such as melanoma, head and neck, liver or kidney cancer. CDR3 DNA sequence: TGCGCCAGCAGCTTGAAACGGGGGGCGCGAGAAGAGCAGTTCTTC. Its translation: CASSLKRGAREEQFF.